The clone carrying this T cell receptor beta chain showed up just once. This sample includes further DNA sequences coding for the same CDR3. V was clipped by 0 bases and J by 0 bases; unmatched bases: 3. Germline-derived CDR1 and CDR2 are SGDLS and YYNGEE. The CDR3 spans 15 residues. The data stem from a study of blood T cell repertoires in COVID-19. Turning to the study itself: Samples of COVID-19 (acute and convalescent) were obtained from the United States, Italy and Spain. PBMCs, B-cell-depleted T cells, or T cells provided the cDNA or gDNA that made up the material.

The repertoire was sequenced with immunoSEQ multiplex PCR; TCRdb's copy has only in-frame clones and lacks some. The table has under 250,000 clones, approximately 88% seen once. This sequence was found in a man aged 40-49 years with acute or convalescent COVID-19. The chain recombines TRBV9 with TRBJ2-7, with 7 bases matching TRBD1. Specimen: peripheral blood. CDR3 coding DNA: TGTGCCAGCAGCGTAGGACAGGGCGACTCCTACGAGCAGTACTTC. Amino acids: CASSVGQGDSYEQYF.